Listed here are 13 T cell receptor beta chains from one sample, sequenced in a study of blood T cells in healthy people across ages. A J-beta primer mix and a sample-barcoded 5' primer were used in a second PCR of about 7 to 12 cycles. TCRdb re-called the 5' RACE reads through MiXCR, storing one row per CDR3 protein. The sample yields 760,000 or so distinct CDR3 sequences, roughly 25% seen once. This same sample was also taken into another study, of T cells of mothers and their children.

Sequenced: blood. These receptors all come from a boy aged 5-17 years in good health.

This clonotype was observed a handful of times. The chain carries TRBV20-1 and TRBJ2-7; 12 bases line up with TRBD2. Germline V gives CDR1 DFQATT, CDR2 SNEGSKA (reference sequence). The V gene end was trimmed by 3 bases and the J gene end by 5 bases; junction bases not matched to a gene: 11. This CDR3 is built from 16 residues. This chain's CDR3 is CSARGLAGGRLDEQYF. The CDR3 DNA sequence: TGCAGTGCTAGGGGTCTAGCGGGGGGGCGTCTCGACGAGCAGTACTTC.

The J gene is TRBJ2-4, the V gene TRBV3-1, with 7 nucleotides matching TRBD1. The J segment lost 2 bases and the V segment lost 6 bases, leaving 7 bases of the junction unmatched. Per the germline V gene, CDR1 is LGHDT and CDR2 is YNNKEL (reference sequence). The CDR3 runs to 15 residues. The CDR3 sequence is CASSRGGATKNIQYF. The CDR3 bases are TGTGCCAGCAGTCGAGGGGGCGCGACCAAAAACATTCAGTACTTC.

This CDR3 reads CASSDRDRLTDTQYF. CDR3 DNA sequence: TGTGCCAGCAGTGACCGGGACAGGCTTACAGATACGCAGTATTTT. The genes are TRBV25-1 and TRBJ2-3, with TRBD1 matching over 8 bases. The V and J ends lost 3 bases and 3 bases, in that order; junction bases with no gene match: 5. CDR3 length: 15 residues. Germline V gives CDR1 MGHDK, CDR2 SYGVNS.

In its sample, this clonotype was seen a few times. The V call is TRBV5-1, the J call TRBJ2-5, with 13 bases lining up with TRBD2. CDR1 and CDR2 from the germline V gene are SGHRS and YFSETQ. V was pared by 6 bases and J by 4 bases, with 9 bases of the junction left unmatched. This CDR3 is 16 amino acids long. DNA of the CDR3: TGCGCCAGCAACTACGGACTAGCGGGAGCAGGAGAGACCCAGTACTTC. Protein: CASNYGLAGAGETQYF. Full variable domain (outside the CDR3, taken from reference TRBV5-1 and TRBJ2-5): KAGVTQTPRYLIKTRGQQVTLSCSPISGHRSVSWYQQTPGQGLQFLFEYFSETQRNKGNFPGRFSGRQFSNSRSEMNVSTLELGDSALYLCASNYGLAGAGETQYFGPGTRLLVL.

This clonotype was recorded a few times. The rearrangement joins TRBV2 to TRBJ1-1, with D unresolved. Germline V lookup: CDR1 SNHLY, CDR2 FYNNEI. Trimming cost V 1 base and J 4 bases, with 10 bases left between them. This CDR3 has 14 amino acids. The CDR3 sequence is CASSEVREFTEAFF. The CDR3, as DNA: TGTGCCAGCAGTGAAGTGAGAGAGTTCACTGAAGCTTTCTTT.

Concerning this clonotype: This may arise from a read error, as a much more abundant clone is one base away. Given the absence of the conserved phenylalanine or tryptophan at the CDR3 end, a read error is likely. The chain employs TRBV5-1 and TRBJ1-1; 7 bases agree with TRBD1. The V gene's germline CDR1 is SGHRS and CDR2 YFSETQ. Unmatched junction bases numbered 6, after V lost 1 base and J lost 0 bases. The CDR3 totals 16 residues. The CDR3 is CASSLQPGQMNTEAFS. DNA for the CDR3: TGCGCCAGCAGCTTGCAACCGGGACAGATGAACACTGAAGCTTTCTCT.

The V and J genes are TRBV6-2 or TRBV6-3 and TRBJ1-5; 7 nucleotides match TRBD1. The CDR3 contains 15 residues. Germline V lookup: CDR1 MNHEY, CDR2 SVGEGT. The junction had 8 bases not matched to a gene; V was cut back by 7 bases and J by 2 bases. The CDR3 protein is CASNTGAGGNQPQHF. The DNA of the CDR3 is TGTGCCAGCAATACAGGGGCAGGGGGCAATCAGCCCCAGCATTTT.

The chain has TRBV6-2 or TRBV6-3 and TRBJ2-1, with unresolved D. Trimming shortened V by 0 bases and J by 0 bases, and 9 bases separated the two germline ends. Germline loops: CDR1 MNHEY, CDR2 SVGEGT. The CDR3 runs 16 residues. The CDR3: CASSYSKADSYNEQFF. The CDR3 bases are TGTGCCAGCAGTTACTCGAAGGCGGACTCCTACAATGAGCAGTTCTTC.

V is TRBV24-1 and J is TRBJ2-1; possibly TRBD2 for D (6 bases). This CDR3 comprises 18 residues. Trimming took 3 bases from V and 9 from J, leaving 26 bases between them. Germline-derived CDR1 and CDR2 are KGHDR and SFDVKD. CDR3 in DNA: TGTGCCACCAGTGATCACGCGGGATCCTCCCCCCTGGGTCCTGAGCAGTTCTTC. This codes for CATSDHAGSSPLGPEQFF.

J is TRBJ2-7 and V is TRBV29-1, with no clear D. This CDR3 region has 13 residues. Germline CDR1 SQVTM, CDR2 ANQGSEA. Trimming cost V 4 bases and J 7 bases, with 17 bases left between them. The DNA for the CDR3 is TGCAGCGTTGGTCCGAATCCCTCGCTGGAGCAGTACTTC. Translated: CSVGPNPSLEQYF.

This clonotype has a handful of counts. The chain combines TRBV7-9 with TRBJ1-5; 9 nucleotides match TRBD1. Germline CDR1 reads SEHNR; CDR2 reads FQNEAQ (reference sequence). CDR3 length: 16 amino acids. Trimming at V came to 10 bases and at J to 0 bases, leaving 10 bases not matched to a gene. In DNA, the CDR3 is TGTGCCATCGGGACAGGGATACCTAATAGCAATCAGCCCCAGCATTTT. As protein: CAIGTGIPNSNQPQHF.

The chain has TRBV6-2 or TRBV6-3 and TRBJ2-6; possibly TRBD1 or TRBD2 for D (7 bases each). Trimming left V 4 bases short and J 0 bases short, with 22 bases between. The CDR3 extends over 20 amino acids. The germline gives CDR1 MNHEY, CDR2 SVGEGT. CDR3 nucleotides: TGTGCCAGCAGTTTGGCCACAGACAGGGAGGGGGACTCTGGGGCCAACGTCCTGACTTTC. Amino acid sequence: CASSLATDREGDSGANVLTF.

The V and J genes are TRBV3-1 and TRBJ1-1; TRBD1 matches at 8 bases. Trimming removed 4 bases from V and 0 bases from J; junction bases left unmatched: 10. Germline values: CDR1 LGHDT, CDR2 YNNKEL (reference sequence). The length of the CDR3 is 17 residues. CDR3 region: CASSPRFGQGLNTEAFF. CDR3 coding DNA: TGTGCCAGCAGCCCACGCTTCGGACAGGGCTTGAACACTGAAGCTTTCTTT.